A selection of T cell receptor beta chains follows, all from one sample in a study of T-cell memory formation after mild COVID-19. TCRdb called the 5' RACE reads again in MiXCR, with one record for every CDR3 protein. The data contain about 7,000 distinct CDR3 sequences, approximately 32% of them seen just once; the ten biggest clones take up 45% to 70%. The sequenced sample consisted of PBMCs or a T cell subset sorted from them (not recorded which). The receptors were gathered from an adult woman who had mild COVID-19 (a few samples of this study predate the infection). Cell type and time point are not known. Both conserved end residues are part of each CDR3. A D gene is named only where the DNA matches it firmly. Where a row states a size, it is once, few, many or the class of an expanded clone; other rows omit it.

many | TRBD2 | TRBJ2-1 | TRBV6-5 | TGTGCCAGCAGTTACTCCTCCGGCCATAGCGGGGGATTCAATGAGCAGTTCTTC | CASSYSSGHSGGFNEQFF
medium-sized | - | TRBJ2-5 | TRBV5-1 | TGCGCCAGCAGCTTGACTGTCATGGAGACCCAGTACTTC | CASSLTVMETQYF
- | - | TRBJ2-2 | TRBV4-3 | TGCGCCAGCAGCCGGGGGGAAACGAACACCGGGGAGCTGTTTTTT | CASSRGETNTGELFF
many | TRBD2 | TRBJ2-1 | TRBV25-1 | TGTGCCAGCAGTGAATGGCGGGAGAAAGTGGGCGATGAGCAGTTCTTC | CASSEWREKVGDEQFF
- | - | TRBJ2-7 | TRBV6-6 | TGTGCCAGCAGCGAAACAGGATTTTACGAGCAGTACTTC | CASSETGFYEQYF
- | TRBD1 | TRBJ2-7 | TRBV5-1 | TGCGCCAGCAGCCCCGGGGGGACAGGGGGGAGCTCCTACGAGCAGTACTTC | CASSPGGTGGSSYEQYF
many | - | TRBJ2-1 | TRBV20-1 | TGCAGTGCCCTAGGGGCAAGCTCCTACAATGAGCAGTTCTTC | CSALGASSYNEQFF
many | TRBD1 | TRBJ2-2 | TRBV3-1 | TGTGCCAGCAGCCAACAACCGGGACAGGGACGTTTCCGGGAGCTGTTTTTT | CASSQQPGQGRFRELFF
- | - | TRBJ1-4 | TRBV19 | TGTGCCAGTAGTATCCCCTTTAGGAGGGCCGAAAAACTGTTTTTT | CASSIPFRRAEKLFF
many | - | TRBJ1-1 | TRBV10-3 | TGTGCCATCAGCTTTTTAGATGGGAGAGAAGCTTTCTTT | CAISFLDGREAFF
medium-sized | TRBD2 | TRBJ2-2 | TRBV6-5 | TGTGCCAGCAGTCGAAGGGTTCCTCTAGCGGCGAACACCGGGGAGCTGTTTTTT | CASSRRVPLAANTGELFF
medium-sized | - | TRBJ1-5 | TRBV4-1 | TGCGCCAGCAGCCAAGGACGTTATAGCAATCAGCCCCAGCATTTT | CASSQGRYSNQPQHF
medium-sized | - | TRBJ2-7 | TRBV7-6 | TGTGCCAGCAGCTCACAGGGCTCCTACGAGCAGTACTTC | CASSSQGSYEQYF
many | - | TRBJ1-1 | TRBV23-1 | TGCGCCAGCAGTCAATCGGCGGGAAACCAGGGTTGCACTGAAGCTTTCTTT | CASSQSAGNQGCTEAFF
medium-sized | - | TRBJ1-2 | TRBV10-3 | TGTGCCATCAGTTCCCCCGCCGGGGGCGGCTACACCTTC | CAISSPAGGGYTF
- | TRBD2 | TRBJ2-3 | TRBV29-1 | TGCAGCGTTGCTTTACTAGCGGGAGGGAGGAGAACAGATACGCAGTATTTT | CSVALLAGGRRTDTQYF
medium-sized | - | TRBJ1-5 | TRBV12-3/TRBV12-4 | TGTGCCAGCAGTTTCGGCCAGTATAGCAATCAGCCCCAGCATTTT | CASSFGQYSNQPQHF
many | - | TRBJ2-7 | TRBV27 | TGTGCCAGCAGCTCCCGAGACACCGCTACGATCCCCTACGAGCAGTACTTC | CASSSRDTATIPYEQYF
many | - | TRBJ2-2 | TRBV3-1 | TGTGCCAGCAGCCGAGGACCGATCTACACCGGGGAGCTGTTTTTT | CASSRGPIYTGELFF
- | - | TRBJ1-2 | TRBV7-9 | TGTGCCAGCAGCTTGGTAGGGAGTGATGGCTACACCTTC | CASSLVGSDGYTF
- | - | TRBJ2-3 | TRBV5-1 | TGCGCCAGCAGCTCACGGGGCACAGATACGCAGTATTTT | CASSSRGTDTQYF
medium-sized | - | TRBJ2-7 | TRBV6-5 | TGTGCCAGCAGTAAACTACAGGGTTCTGGTTACTCCTACGAGCAGTACTTC | CASSKLQGSGYSYEQYF
many | - | TRBJ2-1 | TRBV6-1 | TGTGCCAGCAGTGAACAAATGGTGGAGCCCTACAATGAGCAGTTCTTC | CASSEQMVEPYNEQFF
- | TRBD1 | TRBJ2-5 | TRBV12-3/TRBV12-4 | TGTGCCAGCAGTTTGGGTCAGGGGGCAATAGAGACCCAGTACTTC | CASSLGQGAIETQYF
medium-sized | - | TRBJ2-7 | TRBV29-1 | TGCAGCGTTGAGGACAGACCCTACGAGCAGTACTTC | CSVEDRPYEQYF
medium-sized | - | TRBJ1-3 | TRBV7-2 | TGTGCCAGCAGTGAAGGAAACACCATATATTTT | CASSEGNTIYF
medium-sized | TRBD2 | TRBJ2-3 | TRBV7-9 | TGTGCCAGCAGCGATACTAGCGGTAACACAGATACGCAGTATTTT | CASSDTSGNTDTQYF
many | - | TRBJ1-6 | TRBV3-1 | TGTGCCAGCAGCCAAACGACGGGAATTAATTCACCCCTCCACTTT | CASSQTTGINSPLHF
medium-sized | - | TRBJ2-3 | TRBV9 | TGTGCCAGCAGCGGGACTCTCCCCGGAGATACGCAGTATTTT | CASSGTLPGDTQYF
medium-sized | - | TRBJ2-2 | TRBV6-2/TRBV6-3 | TGTGCCAGCAGTTACCCCGCGGGGTACGCGAACACCGGGGAGCTGTTTTTT | CASSYPAGYANTGELFF
many | - | TRBJ2-7 | TRBV30 | TGTGCCTGGAGTGTACTAGGGTCAGGAGCTTCCTACGAGCAGTACTTC | CAWSVLGSGASYEQYF
medium-sized | - | TRBJ2-3 | TRBV3-1 | TGTGCCAGCAGCCAAGATTACCGGGGGACGGATACGCAGTATTTT | CASSQDYRGTDTQYF
- | - | TRBJ2-2 | TRBV12-3/TRBV12-4 | TGTGCCAGCAGCCCGGAAAACACCGGGGAGCTGTTTTTT | CASSPENTGELFF
- | - | TRBJ2-5 | TRBV7-9 | TGTGCCAGCAGCGCGGGAAGTGGAGAGACCCAGTACTTC | CASSAGSGETQYF
many | - | TRBJ2-3 | TRBV24-1 | TGTGCCACCAGTGATTTGCTCCAAGATACGCAGTATTTT | CATSDLLQDTQYF
medium-sized | TRBD2 | TRBJ2-2 | TRBV13 | TGTGCCAGCAGCTTCGAGGGAGGGAAGTACACCGGGGAGCTGTTTTTT | CASSFEGGKYTGELFF
medium-sized | - | TRBJ2-3 | TRBV6-5 | TGTGCCAGCAGTCCGCGGGTGACTAGCACAGATACGCAGTATTTT | CASSPRVTSTDTQYF
- | - | TRBJ2-3 | TRBV7-3 | TGTGCCAGCAGCTCGCTCGGACACACAGATACGCAGTATTTT | CASSSLGHTDTQYF
many | - | TRBJ2-7 | TRBV7-9 | TGTGCCAGCTGCACAGGATTCTACGAGCAGTACTTC | CASCTGFYEQYF
many | TRBD1 | TRBJ2-7 | TRBV7-8 | TGTGCCAGCAGCTCTGGACAGGGGCCCTTCTACGAGCAGTACTTC | CASSSGQGPFYEQYF
many | - | TRBJ1-6 | TRBV4-1 | TGCGCCAGCAGCCCTGGGCCCACCCCTAATTCACCCCTCCACTTT | CASSPGPTPNSPLHF
many | - | TRBJ2-1 | TRBV20-1 | TGCAGTGCTAGAGGGGTAGGGAACTACAATGAGCAGTTCTTC | CSARGVGNYNEQFF
- | - | TRBJ1-1 | TRBV20-1 | TGCAGTGCAAATCCGGGTCTCCAGGAGCGAAGGACTGAAGCTTTCTTT | CSANPGLQERRTEAFF